The text below deals with one TCR beta chain. This clonotype appeared many times. What this receptor recognizes is not known. Base qualities are not recorded, but no much larger clone differs from it by a single base. The entry originates in a study of T cells in Graves' hyperthyroidism and ophthalmopathy (dated by TCRdb to about 2019). In the study overall: Peripheral blood was sampled at the time of initial diagnosis, prior to any treatment. The roughly 99 discovery patients were divided at random into training and test sets in a 7:3 ratio. According to the paper, TCR Vbeta CDR3 sequencing was carried out on over 130 peripheral blood samples, which came from more than 40 ophthalmopathy, approximately 72 hyperthyroidism and approximately 17 progressor patients. Once sampling was done, hyperthyroidism patients were given methimazole at a starting dose of 30 mg daily, whereas ophthalmopathy patients were given high-dose intravenous methylprednisolone. Prospective prediction of ophthalmopathy was tested in an independent validation cohort consisting of about 20 hyperthyroidism patients and approximately 16 patients who later progressed to ophthalmopathy. The study also compared thyroid tissue and blood T-cell repertoires from five or six Graves' hyperthyroidism patients. TCR V-J signatures able to tell the groups apart were searched for in a discovery cohort of 100 patients, of whom fewer than 45 had Graves' ophthalmopathy and roughly 59 had stable Graves' hyperthyroidism. The full study reports these points: Most expanded thyroid clonotypes (frequency above 0.001) were also detected in blood, a finding suggesting that blood repertoires may reflect thyroid immune responses. In validation, the model predicted progression to ophthalmopathy with over 65% sensitivity and roughly 72% specificity, a median of approximately 6.7 months before onset. Ophthalmopathy was separated from stable hyperthyroidism by a 13 V-J signature model, with around 90% sensitivity and 81% to 83% specificity obtained in cross-validation and 80%/75% obtained in testing. No statistical method was used to set the sample size in advance, and investigators knew the group allocation.

Moderately to severely active disease, a Clinical Activity Score of at least 3, a NOSPECS grade of at least 4, and a duration under 3 months were present in ophthalmopathy patients. Exclusion was applied to patients with uncontrolled infections, other autoimmune diseases, pregnancy or lactation. Diagnoses were based on clinical symptoms, serum thyroxine and TRAb, thyroid ultrasound and orbital computed tomography. PBMCs were isolated from about 9.2 ml of fresh peripheral blood by Ficoll-Paque density gradient centrifugation. Total RNA was extracted using Trizol reagent, and RNA quality was assessed on an Agilent 2100 Bioanalyzer. The TCR beta CDR3 regions were amplified from the RNA transcripts. The TCR CDR3 was subjected to a first round of RT-PCR using the HTBI primer set and the Qiagen OneStep RT-PCR kit. Libraries were constructed in a second round of multiplex PCR, after which size selection and purification were carried out. The libraries were sequenced on an Illumina HiSeq2000 using paired-end 100 bp reads. Regarding the original processing steps: SOAPnuke was used to process the raw data, removing reads that contained adapters or uncalled bases, had a mean Phred below 15, or lacked an exact match to the constant primer or identifier. COPE v1.2.5 was used to merge high-quality paired reads, and clonotypes were defined as unique nucleotide sequences. Clonotypes were aligned to IMGT TRBV, TRBD and TRBJ reference segments using MiTCR v1.1. The analysis was restricted to V-J combinations with a frequency above 0.0001, which together covered 98% to 99.2% of the repertoires. The TCS score was defined as the ratio of F50 (clonal expansion) to E x V (chaos), calculated using BLOSUM62-based TCRdist between CDR3 peptides within each V-J. Welch's t-statistics and random forest reduced around 520 V-J features to about 13, which were used in a naive Bayes classifier (R e1071). In-frame beta chains were kept once TCRdb had trimmed the public reads at Q25 with fastp and called clones with MiXCR. For every CDR3 protein sequence, its rows merge into one entry that carries the most common genes and DNA. TCRdb, not the authors, supplied the V and J calls. The sample yields fewer than 700,000 distinct CDR3 sequences; about a sixth were counted once. The top ten clonotypes cover 15% to 20% of the sample.

CDR1 SGHTA and CDR2 FQGTGA were looked up in the germline V gene. The CDR3 runs 15 amino acids, cysteine and phenylalanine included. The DNA shown is the 45-base CDR3, in frame from base 1. V is clipped by 5 bases and J by 1 base, and the sequence between their germline boundaries is 15 bases long. The material sequenced was blood. This TCR came from a woman between 18 and 30 years old with Graves' ophthalmopathy. Recombination joined TRBV7-3 with TRBJ2-7, with no confident D gene call. The sequenced DNA is TGTGCCAGCAGCCCCCGGCCCGGGCGTTCCTACGAGCAGTACTTC. Translation gives CASSPRPGRSYEQYF.